This TCR beta chain was recovered during a study of shared clonotypes between healthy human individuals. The repertoire was sequenced with immunoSEQ multiplex PCR; TCRdb's copy has only in-frame clones and lacks some. Among approximately 2.3 million clones, 90% to 95% were seen once, and the ten largest hold 0.39%. The CDR3 consists of 15 residues. V shed 4 bases and J shed 0 bases, with 11 bases lying between them. The V gene's germline CDR1 is LGHNA and CDR2 YNFKEQ. The material sequenced was naive CD4+ T cells from PBMCs. Subset meaning: CD45RA+ positively selected. This receptor was obtained from a man aged 18-30 years in good health. Some clones in this sample may be carry-over from other donors' samples. The gene calls are TRBV4-2 and TRBJ2-3; D gene uncertain. Here the CDR3 reads CASSPSFLSTDTQYF. The DNA of the CDR3 is TGTGCCAGCAGCCCGAGCTTCCTTAGCACAGATACGCAGTATTTT.